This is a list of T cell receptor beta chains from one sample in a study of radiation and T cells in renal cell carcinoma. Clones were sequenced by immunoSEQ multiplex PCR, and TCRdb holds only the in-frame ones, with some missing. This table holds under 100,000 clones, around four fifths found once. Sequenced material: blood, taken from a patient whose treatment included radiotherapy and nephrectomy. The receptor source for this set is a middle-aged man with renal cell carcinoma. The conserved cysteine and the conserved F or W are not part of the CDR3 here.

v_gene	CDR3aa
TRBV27	ASSPFFDRAGEQY
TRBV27	ASSGTGTGEQY
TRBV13	ASSLAPGGQYEQY
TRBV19	ASKGMAARGETQY
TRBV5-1	ASSLQTLTGGNTEAF
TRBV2	ASSEEGYEQY
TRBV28	ASSGTSGGYEQY
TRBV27	ASSLGGRTPGEQY
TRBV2	ASSEAGNSEQF
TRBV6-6	ASRTSGSDEQF
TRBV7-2	ASSLLAGPDEQY
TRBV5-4	ASSLDFGMRAF
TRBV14	ASSQDGSGRREQF
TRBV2	ASRLNPDSGRSYEQY
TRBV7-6	ASSLVGVGADTQY
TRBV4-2	ASSRAGNEQY
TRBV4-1	ASNERGGLNEQF
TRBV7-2	ASSLSWGLAGGYQETQY
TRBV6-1	ASSEYRSYNEQF
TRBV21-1	ASRRNLAGFYEQY
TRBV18	ASSPNSGGSRDEQF
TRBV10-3	AISENFGRYEQY
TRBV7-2	ASSLGPRGLGTEAF
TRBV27	ASASGQINEKLF
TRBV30	AWRVPLEGVFNEQF
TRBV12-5	ASGLEVGSEKLF
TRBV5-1	ASSLPGYTGELF
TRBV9	ASSVGLWSEAF
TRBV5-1	ASSLAPNRDTEAF
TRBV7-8	ASSSGATNTEAF
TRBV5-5	ASSLYRTNTEAF
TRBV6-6	ASSYGGANTEAF
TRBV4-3	ASSLGGRGGGETQY
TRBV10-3	AISESMTGDTGELF
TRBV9	ASSPGGETYNEQF
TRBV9	ASSVGAGSTEAF